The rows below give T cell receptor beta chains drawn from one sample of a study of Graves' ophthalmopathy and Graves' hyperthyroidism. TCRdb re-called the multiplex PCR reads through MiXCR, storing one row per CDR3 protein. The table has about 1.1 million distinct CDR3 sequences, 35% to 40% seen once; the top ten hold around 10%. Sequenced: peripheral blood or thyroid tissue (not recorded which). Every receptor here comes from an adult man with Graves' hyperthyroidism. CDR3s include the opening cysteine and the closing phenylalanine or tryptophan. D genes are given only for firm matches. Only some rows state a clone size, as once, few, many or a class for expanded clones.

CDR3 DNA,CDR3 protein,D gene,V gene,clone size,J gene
TGCGCCAGCAGCGGAGGATTGGACAACGAGCAGTACTTC,CASSGGLDNEQYF,NA,TRBV10-1,many,TRBJ2-7
TGTGCCAGTAGTATAGACGGGACTTTCTCCTACGAGCAGTACTTC,CASSIDGTFSYEQYF,NA,TRBV19,few,TRBJ2-7
TGTGCCAGCGGGGACGGTGGACTCGCGGTGAACACTGAAGCTTTCTTT,CASGDGGLAVNTEAFF,NA,TRBV2,few,TRBJ1-1
TGTGCCAGCAGCTCATACCTGACTAGCCCCGGGGCTGGGGCCAACGTCCTGACTTTC,CASSSYLTSPGAGANVLTF,TRBD2,TRBV7-2,many,TRBJ2-6
TGTGCCAGCAGCGGGACAGGGGGACCTCTTAGGGAAAAACTGTTTTTT,CASSGTGGPLREKLFF,TRBD1,TRBV2,many,TRBJ1-4
TGTGCCAGCAGCTTGATGGCAAACGGGGAGACCCAGTACTTC,CASSLMANGETQYF,NA,TRBV7-3,many,TRBJ2-5
TGTGCCAGCAGCTTGGACATCTTGACGAACTATGGCTACACCTTC,CASSLDILTNYGYTF,NA,TRBV5-6,many,TRBJ1-2
TGCGCCAGCAGCTCGAATACTAATTCACCCCTCCACTTT,CASSSNTNSPLHF,NA,TRBV5-1,many,TRBJ1-6
TGTGCCAGCAGCTCAGGGGGACCAGCCCAGCATTTT,CASSSGGPAQHF,TRBD1,TRBV7-6,few,TRBJ1-5
TGTGCCAGCAGCTTGGCCAGGGGCGGCAATCGGCCCCAGCATTTT,CASSLARGGNRPQHF,NA,TRBV5-8,NA,TRBJ1-5
TGCGCCAGCAGCTTCATGGCAGATATGAACACTGAAGCTTTCTTT,CASSFMADMNTEAFF,NA,TRBV5-1,many,TRBJ1-1
TGCAGTGCTTCGGACAGGGGATCTTGGGCTTTCTTT,CSASDRGSWAFF,TRBD1,TRBV20-1,NA,TRBJ1-1
TGCGCCAGCAGTGACCCAGGCTTCTATGGCTACACCTTC,CASSDPGFYGYTF,NA,TRBV10-2,once,TRBJ1-2
TGTGCCAGCAGCTTACCTGTGCTGAATGGCTACACCTTC,CASSLPVLNGYTF,NA,TRBV7-2,NA,TRBJ1-2
TGTGCCAGCAGAGAGGGGACGGGCACTATGAACACTGAAGCTTTCTTT,CASREGTGTMNTEAFF,NA,TRBV4-2,many,TRBJ1-1